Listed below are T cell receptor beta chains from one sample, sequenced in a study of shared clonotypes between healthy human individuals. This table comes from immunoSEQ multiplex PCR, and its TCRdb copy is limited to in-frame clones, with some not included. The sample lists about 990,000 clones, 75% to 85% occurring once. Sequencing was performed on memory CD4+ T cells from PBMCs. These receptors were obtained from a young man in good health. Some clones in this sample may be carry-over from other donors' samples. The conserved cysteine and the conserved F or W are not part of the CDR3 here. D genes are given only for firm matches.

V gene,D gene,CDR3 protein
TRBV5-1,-,ASSLTSANEKLF
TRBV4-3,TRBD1,ASSQDGRGRGELF
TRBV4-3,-,ASSQVLFRQTNEKLF
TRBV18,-,ASSPPRGWNEQY
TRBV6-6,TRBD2,ASSGSGISSYEQY
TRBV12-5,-,ASGLPYTEAF
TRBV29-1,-,SVGGYNEQF
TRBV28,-,ASSLWTGDTEAF
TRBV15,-,ATSRDYGEADEKLF
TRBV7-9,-,ASSLSAGNYGYT
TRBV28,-,ASRGHRGSGNTIY
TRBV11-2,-,ASSLEEDTQY
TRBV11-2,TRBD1,ASSQAQTGGTDTQY
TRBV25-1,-,ASSVDGNSPLH
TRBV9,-,ASSVGGGAYSYNEQF
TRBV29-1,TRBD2,SVASKLRGGNEQF
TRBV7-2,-,ASSPGRHQETQY
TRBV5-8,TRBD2,ASSRLAGVDNEQF
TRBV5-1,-,ASSLGLTRQETQY
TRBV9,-,ASSPRHANTGELF
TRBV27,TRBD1,ASLTGTGGDIQY
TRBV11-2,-,ASSLEGVANTGELF
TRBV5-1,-,ASSPPGATDTQY
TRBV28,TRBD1,ASGTGRFFRDGVETQY
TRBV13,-,ASSLGWSRIPNYGYT
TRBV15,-,ATSREHSNSPLH
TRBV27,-,ASSLFSGAKNIQY
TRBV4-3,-,ASSQYGYT